Below are 13 T cell receptor beta chains sequenced from a single sample in a study of T cell responses to AZD1222 COVID-19 vaccine. Generated by immunoSEQ multiplex PCR, the TCRdb table keeps only in-frame clones and is missing some. The sample lists 100,000 to 150,000 clones, roughly nine tenths occurring once. The source material was peripheral blood, sampled on day 0 of AZD1222 vaccination. These receptors all stem from an adult in good health.

The genes are TRBV19 and TRBJ1-1; no clear D. Trimming shortened V by 8 bases and J by 4 bases, and 14 bases separated the two germline ends. This CDR3 region has 13 residues. Germline V gene data show CDR1 as LNHDA and CDR2 as SQIVND (reference sequence). The CDR3: CASCLRVSTEAFF. The CDR3 bases are TGTGCCAGTTGTTTACGGGTGAGCACTGAAGCTTTCTTT.

The chain employs TRBV7-9 and TRBJ1-2; D remains ambiguous. The CDR3 length is 12 residues. Trimming shortened V by 5 bases and J by 9 bases, and 13 bases separated the two germline ends. The germline V gene has CDR1 SEHNR and CDR2 FQNEAQ (reference sequence). The CDR3 coding sequence is TGTGCCAGCAGCCCGTCCGCTAGGAGCTACACCTTC. It is translated as CASSPSARSYTF.

This chain connects TRBV27 to TRBJ2-3; D assignment may be TRBD1 or TRBD2 (6 bases each). The CDR3 sequence is 15 residues long. Per germline, CDR1 MNHEY and CDR2 SMNVEV (reference sequence). The V end lost 6 bases, the J end lost 0 bases, and 13 bases lay between the germline ends. CDR3 in DNA: TGTGCCAGCAGAGTGGGGGGCCTTAGCACAGATACGCAGTATTTT. The encoded protein is CASRVGGLSTDTQYF.

This chain uses TRBV19 with TRBJ1-1, with 8 bases aligning to TRBD1. Per germline, CDR1 LNHDA and CDR2 SQIVND (reference sequence). Trimming removed 6 bases from V and 10 bases from J; junction bases left unmatched: 16. The CDR3 extends over 15 amino acids. CDR3 sequence: CASSPRDRLVKGAFF. DNA of the CDR3: TGTGCCAGTAGCCCGAGGGACAGGTTGGTTAAGGGAGCTTTCTTT.

The chain joins TRBV10-3 to TRBJ2-7; the D gene is possibly TRBD2 (6 bases). CDR1 is ENHRY and CDR2 is SYGVKD in the germline V gene. The CDR3 spans 16 residues. Trimming pared 2 bases from V and 2 bases from J, leaving 16 bases between. This CDR3 reads CAISEEGTLLPYEQYF. DNA for the CDR3: TGTGCCATCAGTGAGGAGGGGACTCTACTCCCCTACGAGCAGTACTTC.

The J gene is TRBJ1-3, the V gene TRBV3-1 (or the pseudogene TRBV3-2); D might be TRBD1 (5 bases). V gave up 1 base and J gave up 8 bases, with 15 bases separating them. The CDR3 is 15 residues long. Germline-derived CDR1 and CDR2 are LGHDT and YNNKEL (reference sequence). CDR3 nucleotides: TGTGCCAGCAGCCAAGGGGGGTACCCTGGCCACACCATATATTTT. This sequence encodes CASSQGGYPGHTIYF.

The gene calls are TRBV25-1 and TRBJ2-2, with TRBD1 identical over 7 bases. There are 13 residues in the CDR3. The germline gives CDR1 MGHDK, CDR2 SYGVNS. The trim removed 9 bases at V and 7 bases at J, leaving 8 bases unmatched. DNA for the CDR3: TGTGCCAGTAATACAGGGGTGGACGGGGAGCTGTTTTTT. It translates to CASNTGVDGELFF.

The genes are TRBV6-5 and TRBJ1-2; 9 bases are a match to TRBD1. V was pared by 7 bases and J by 8 bases, with 11 bases of the junction left unmatched. The CDR3 extends over 14 amino acids. Germline values: CDR1 MNHEY, CDR2 SVGAGI. The CDR3 loop reads CASTFPGQGPGYTF. In DNA, the CDR3 is TGTGCCAGCACCTTCCCGGGACAGGGCCCCGGCTACACCTTC.

This clone is a singleton in its sample. The chain recombines TRBV9 with TRBJ1-1; weak D call: TRBD1 (5 bases). The CDR3 sequence is 15 residues long. Germline V CDR1 and CDR2: SGDLS, YYNGEE. V was clipped by 4 bases and J by 2 bases, with 15 bases between them. The DNA for the CDR3 is TGTGCCAGCAGCCTCCGCGAGGGGTTCAACACTGAAGCTTTCTTT. Translation gives CASSLREGFNTEAFF.

The chain uses TRBV5-1 and TRBJ2-2; 11 bases fit TRBD1. J lost 6 bases, V lost 2 bases, and 9 bases had no gene match. Germline CDR1 is SGHRS and CDR2 is YFSETQ. The CDR3 is made up of 17 amino acids. CDR3 loop: CASSLNVKDRGPGELFF. The CDR3 DNA sequence: TGCGCCAGCAGCTTAAATGTGAAGGACAGGGGGCCCGGGGAGCTGTTTTTT.

The rearrangement joins TRBV15 to TRBJ2-7; 8 bases line up with TRBD1. In germline, CDR1 is LNHNV, CDR2 YYDKDF (reference sequence). J gave up 4 bases and V 3 bases, and 8 bases lay outside the gene matches. This CDR3 spans 15 amino acids. The chain's CDR3 is CATSSPQGALYEQYF. CDR3 nucleotides: TGTGCCACCAGCAGTCCCCAGGGGGCTCTTTACGAGCAGTACTTC.

The chain recombines TRBV2 with TRBJ1-2; D perhaps matches TRBD1 (6 bases). Trimming cost V 7 bases and J 3 bases, with 12 bases left between them. CDR3 size: 13 residues. CDR1 is SNHLY, CDR2 FYNNEI, per germline. The CDR3, as DNA: TGTGCCAGCAACCCGGACAGTGACTATGGCTACACCTTC. It translates to CASNPDSDYGYTF.

The chain couples TRBV21-1 to TRBJ2-3. TRBV21-1 is termed a pseudogene. The CDR3 length is 16 residues. CDR3 DNA sequence: TGTGCCAGCAGCATTCTCGAAGGGGGGAAGACAGATACGCAGTATTTT. Translated, it gives CASSILEGGKTDTQYF.